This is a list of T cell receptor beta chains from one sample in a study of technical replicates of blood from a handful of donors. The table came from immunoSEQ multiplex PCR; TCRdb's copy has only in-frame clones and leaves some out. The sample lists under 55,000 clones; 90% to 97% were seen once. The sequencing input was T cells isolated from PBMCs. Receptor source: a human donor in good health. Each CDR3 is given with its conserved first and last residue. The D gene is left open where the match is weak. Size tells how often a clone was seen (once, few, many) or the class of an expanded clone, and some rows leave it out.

CDR3 DNA: TGTGCCAGCAGTGCGGGGGCAAACTATGGCTACACCTTC; CDR3 protein: CASSAGANYGYTF; J gene: TRBJ1-2; clone size: -; V gene: TRBV28; D gene: -
CDR3 DNA: TGTGCCAGCAGTCCCGGGACTAGCGGGAGCTACGAGCAGTACTTC; CDR3 protein: CASSPGTSGSYEQYF; J gene: TRBJ2-7; clone size: -; V gene: TRBV6-5; D gene: TRBD2
CDR3 DNA: TGTGCCAGCAGCGCTAGCGACCTTAGCACAGATACGCAGTATTTT; CDR3 protein: CASSASDLSTDTQYF; J gene: TRBJ2-3; clone size: -; V gene: TRBV7-3; D gene: -
CDR3 DNA: TGTGCCACCAGCAGAGGGACAGAAAGCTCCTACGAGCAGTACTTC; CDR3 protein: CATSRGTESSYEQYF; J gene: TRBJ2-7; clone size: -; V gene: TRBV15; D gene: -
CDR3 DNA: TGCGCCAGCAGCCAAGAACCGTCGGTCGGGAATTCCTACGAGCAGTACTTC; CDR3 protein: CASSQEPSVGNSYEQYF; J gene: TRBJ2-7; clone size: -; V gene: TRBV4-1; D gene: -
CDR3 DNA: TGTGCCAGCAGTGGACTAGCGGGAGGGGATGAGCAGTTCTTC; CDR3 protein: CASSGLAGGDEQFF; J gene: TRBJ2-1; clone size: -; V gene: TRBV28; D gene: TRBD2
CDR3 DNA: TGTGCCAGTAGTATTTGGGGGTACAGGGACACTGAAGCTTTCTTT; CDR3 protein: CASSIWGYRDTEAFF; J gene: TRBJ1-1; clone size: -; V gene: TRBV19; D gene: -
CDR3 DNA: TGTGCCAGCAGCTTGGGTGCAGGGTCTAACTATGGCTACACCTTC; CDR3 protein: CASSLGAGSNYGYTF; J gene: TRBJ1-2; clone size: -; V gene: TRBV5-6; D gene: -
CDR3 DNA: TGCAGCGGAGTAGCGGGAGGGCCTGGGACCCAGTACTTC; CDR3 protein: CSGVAGGPGTQYF; J gene: TRBJ2-5; clone size: -; V gene: TRBV29-1; D gene: TRBD2
CDR3 DNA: TGTGCCAGCAGCCACGGGACAGGGGACTACGAGCAGTACTTC; CDR3 protein: CASSHGTGDYEQYF; J gene: TRBJ2-7; clone size: -; V gene: TRBV7-9; D gene: TRBD1
CDR3 DNA: TGTGCTAGCAGCCTACTTCCCGGGGGAACTCTCACCTACAATGAGCAGTTCTTC; CDR3 protein: CASSLLPGGTLTYNEQFF; J gene: TRBJ2-1; clone size: -; V gene: TRBV7-7; D gene: -
CDR3 DNA: TGTGCCAGCAGCTTACAGGGGAGAGATGGCTACACCTTC; CDR3 protein: CASSLQGRDGYTF; J gene: TRBJ1-2; clone size: -; V gene: TRBV7-2; D gene: -
CDR3 DNA: TGTGCCAGCAGCTTAGGCGTCTCCTACGAGCAGTACTTC; CDR3 protein: CASSLGVSYEQYF; J gene: TRBJ2-7; clone size: -; V gene: TRBV11-2; D gene: -
CDR3 DNA: TGTGCCTGGAGGGCCTCAGCAGGCACCGGGGAGCTGTTTTTT; CDR3 protein: CAWRASAGTGELFF; J gene: TRBJ2-2; clone size: -; V gene: TRBV30; D gene: -
CDR3 DNA: TGTGCCAGCTCACCTTCTCAGGGAACTGAAGCTTTCTTT; CDR3 protein: CASSPSQGTEAFF; J gene: TRBJ1-1; clone size: -; V gene: TRBV18; D gene: -
CDR3 DNA: TGTGCCAGCAGTTACTCGACGGGGGTAGGCACCTACGAGCAGTACTTC; CDR3 protein: CASSYSTGVGTYEQYF; J gene: TRBJ2-7; clone size: -; V gene: TRBV6-5; D gene: -
CDR3 DNA: TGCGCCAGCAGCCAGGAGTATCATCCTTACGAGCAGTACTTC; CDR3 protein: CASSQEYHPYEQYF; J gene: TRBJ2-7; clone size: -; V gene: TRBV4-1; D gene: -
CDR3 DNA: TGTGCCAGCAGTTACTTTGGGCAGATCCAAAACTATGGCTACACCTTC; CDR3 protein: CASSYFGQIQNYGYTF; J gene: TRBJ1-2; clone size: -; V gene: TRBV6-5; D gene: -
CDR3 DNA: TGTGCCAGCAGCTTTCAGGGATACACAGATACGCAGTATTTT; CDR3 protein: CASSFQGYTDTQYF; J gene: TRBJ2-3; clone size: -; V gene: TRBV7-2; D gene: -
CDR3 DNA: TGTGCCTGGGGCAAGAACACTGAAGCTTTCTTT; CDR3 protein: CAWGKNTEAFF; J gene: TRBJ1-1; clone size: few; V gene: TRBV30; D gene: -
CDR3 DNA: TGTGCTAGCAGCTTATCGGGACAGGGGGCAAAAGGGTTAGAAGGTAGCAATCAGCCCCAGCATTTT; CDR3 protein: CASSLSGQGAKGLEGSNQPQHF; J gene: TRBJ1-5; clone size: -; V gene: TRBV7-7; D gene: TRBD1
CDR3 DNA: TGTGCCAGCACCATGAGTGGCGGGGCCTACGAGCAGTACTTC; CDR3 protein: CASTMSGGAYEQYF; J gene: TRBJ2-7; clone size: -; V gene: TRBV7-2; D gene: -
CDR3 DNA: TGTGCCAGCAGCTTGGAAGGGGGATATCAGCCCCAGCATTTT; CDR3 protein: CASSLEGGYQPQHF; J gene: TRBJ1-5; clone size: -; V gene: TRBV5-6; D gene: -
CDR3 DNA: TGCGCCAGCAGCCCCCAAACCACAGGACGAAGTCAGCCCCAGCATTTT; CDR3 protein: CASSPQTTGRSQPQHF; J gene: TRBJ1-5; clone size: once; V gene: TRBV4-1; D gene: -
CDR3 DNA: TGTGCCAGCAGCTTAAGAGGGATTAAGAACACTGAAGCTTTCTTT; CDR3 protein: CASSLRGIKNTEAFF; J gene: TRBJ1-1; clone size: -; V gene: TRBV11-2; D gene: -
CDR3 DNA: TGTGCCAGCACGGTGCAGGGGTGGAGCACTGAAGCTTTCTTT; CDR3 protein: CASTVQGWSTEAFF; J gene: TRBJ1-1; clone size: -; V gene: TRBV2; D gene: -
CDR3 DNA: TGTGCCAGCAGCCAGACTAGCGGAGTTTTAGAGCAGTACTTC; CDR3 protein: CASSQTSGVLEQYF; J gene: TRBJ2-7; clone size: -; V gene: TRBV7-2; D gene: TRBD2
CDR3 DNA: TGTGCCTGGAGTGACCCGGGAGGCCTCGGGTCGCAAGATACGCAGTATTTT; CDR3 protein: CAWSDPGGLGSQDTQYF; J gene: TRBJ2-3; clone size: -; V gene: TRBV30; D gene: TRBD2
CDR3 DNA: TGTGCCAGTAGTTCCTGGACAGGAGATATGAACACTGAAGCTTTCTTT; CDR3 protein: CASSSWTGDMNTEAFF; J gene: TRBJ1-1; clone size: -; V gene: TRBV19; D gene: TRBD1
CDR3 DNA: TGTGCCAGCAGTTTACGGGGCGGGGGCATCTCCTACGAGCAGTACTTC; CDR3 protein: CASSLRGGGISYEQYF; J gene: TRBJ2-7; clone size: -; V gene: TRBV27; D gene: -
CDR3 DNA: TGTGCCAGCAGCCCATGGACAGGGGCGTCCGATGAGCAGTTCTTC; CDR3 protein: CASSPWTGASDEQFF; J gene: TRBJ2-1; clone size: -; V gene: TRBV11-2; D gene: TRBD1
CDR3 DNA: TGTGCCAGCAGCTCTGACAGGAGCTGGGGTACAGATACGCAGTATTTT; CDR3 protein: CASSSDRSWGTDTQYF; J gene: TRBJ2-3; clone size: once; V gene: TRBV11-3; D gene: -
CDR3 DNA: TGTGCCAGCAGTTCCTGGGCGGAGGCTTATGGCTACACCTTC; CDR3 protein: CASSSWAEAYGYTF; J gene: TRBJ1-2; clone size: once; V gene: TRBV6-6; D gene: -
CDR3 DNA: TGTGCCAGCAGTGACTCACCCGGTGAAAAACTGTTTTTT; CDR3 protein: CASSDSPGEKLFF; J gene: TRBJ1-4; clone size: -; V gene: TRBV6-4; D gene: -
CDR3 DNA: TGTGCCAGCAGCTCGGTAGCTTTCAATGAGCAGTTCTTC; CDR3 protein: CASSSVAFNEQFF; J gene: TRBJ2-1; clone size: -; V gene: TRBV5-6; D gene: -
CDR3 DNA: TGTGCCAGCAGTTCTAGCGGGAGCTGGGGGGAGCTGTTTTTT; CDR3 protein: CASSSSGSWGELFF; J gene: TRBJ2-2; clone size: -; V gene: TRBV27; D gene: TRBD2
CDR3 DNA: TGTGCCACCAGCAGAGCCCCAGGGAGGGAGACCCAGTACTTC; CDR3 protein: CATSRAPGRETQYF; J gene: TRBJ2-5; clone size: -; V gene: TRBV15; D gene: -
CDR3 DNA: TGTGCCAGCAGCCTAAGGGGGCTGGCCACTGAAGCTTTCTTT; CDR3 protein: CASSLRGLATEAFF; J gene: TRBJ1-1; clone size: -; V gene: TRBV13; D gene: TRBD1
CDR3 DNA: TGTGCCAGCAGCTTAGGAGGGAGCTTCGCAGATACGCAGTATTTT; CDR3 protein: CASSLGGSFADTQYF; J gene: TRBJ2-3; clone size: -; V gene: TRBV7-9; D gene: -
CDR3 DNA: TGTGCCAGTAGTGCGGGCCAAAAGTCTTCGTACGAGCAGTACTTC; CDR3 protein: CASSAGQKSSYEQYF; J gene: TRBJ2-7; clone size: -; V gene: TRBV19; D gene: -
CDR3 DNA: TGTGCCAGCGGGGGGGAAACTGAAGCTTTCTTT; CDR3 protein: CASGGETEAFF; J gene: TRBJ1-1; clone size: -; V gene: TRBV7-9; D gene: -
CDR3 DNA: TGTGCCAGCTCACCTAGACAGGGAGCGGGAGAGACCCAGTACTTC; CDR3 protein: CASSPRQGAGETQYF; J gene: TRBJ2-5; clone size: -; V gene: TRBV18; D gene: -